The table lists the clone carrying this TCR beta chain with a count of one. The repertoire was sequenced with immunoSEQ multiplex PCR; TCRdb's copy has only in-frame clones and lacks some. The sample lists about 10,000 clones, roughly two thirds occurring once. V was pared by 1 base and J by 0 bases, with 12 bases between. The germline gives CDR1 SGHNT, CDR2 YYREEE (reference sequence). The CDR3 has 16 amino acids. This specimen comes from a study of chemoradiotherapy in HPV16-positive cancers. The V and J genes are TRBV5-4 and TRBJ2-3; D gene ambiguous. This specimen was acquired from a patient who underwent chemoradiotherapy. This receptor was taken from a human donor with HPV-associated anogenital cancer. CDR3 amino acids: CASSLITVPSTDTQYF. In nucleotides, the CDR3 is TGTGCCAGCAGCTTGATAACGGTCCCTAGCACAGATACGCAGTATTTT.